This T cell receptor (beta chain) was observed in a study of blood T cell repertoires in COVID-19 (dated by TCRdb to 2020 to 2021). Regarding the research as a whole: Samples from collaborators originated in the United States, Italy and Spain and spanned both the acute and convalescent phases of COVID-19. The material from the prospective study consisted of cDNA or gDNA derived from T cells, B-cell-depleted T cells, or PBMCs. Deeply sampled blood TCRbeta repertoires from subjects exposed to, actively infected with, or recovered from COVID-19 were included in the dataset. A freely available public database, intended as a resource for researchers studying the immune response to SARS-CoV-2, is where the repertoires were released. Samples came from the ongoing ImmuneRACE study (first 160 participants) plus 1,254 subjects from 6 global collaborators. The sample metadata nearly always contained a de-identified subject ID, COVID-19 status, age in years and sex. Where available, HLA class I and class II types were taken from metadata supplied by the sample provider and were not determined by assay-based typing. General conclusions and limits of the study: How much clinical and demographic metadata was included differed by source and by participant, and the metadata was provided uncurated.

Including cysteine and phenylalanine, the CDR3 has 15 amino acids. The sequence is cut down to CDR3 DNA, 45 bases in frame from base 1. The germline V gene (reference sequence) sets CDR1 to LNHDA and CDR2 to SQIVND. The junction carries 20 bases between V and J, which are trimmed by 4 bases and 10 bases respectively. TCRbeta CDR3 regions were amplified from genomic DNA using the immunoSEQ Assay, a bias-controlled multiplex PCR. On the authors' methods: The number of nucleated cells in each sample was estimated from the amplification of reference gene primers within the assay. To quantify the absolute abundance of each unique TCRbeta CDR3 rearrangement, sequence reads were collapsed and filtered. For each sample, productive Simpson clonality was calculated as the square root of Simpson's diversity index across productive rearrangements. TCRdb holds this immuneACCESS table with in-frame rearrangements only. Some clones are missing; in checked studies, unresolved V genes explain under half, and the rest has no known cause. V and J calls and clone size are those listed in that table; D and trimming were worked out from the DNA. The sample table contains roughly 15,000 clones; only one count was recorded for around 73% of them. The ten largest make up approximately 15% of the sample.

Of note for this clone: Its specific antigen is unknown. Base qualities are missing; no much larger clone stands one base away.

Whole blood was collected in K2EDTA tubes by collaborating institutions according to the institutions' own protocols. Collaborator samples were shipped for TCRbeta analysis as frozen whole blood, isolated PBMCs, or DNA extracted from either sample type. The TCR sequence derives from a human donor in a cohort sampled during active COVID-19. Input material: peripheral blood. The rearrangement joined TRBV19 to TRBJ2-1; the D gene is perhaps TRBD2, from 5 matching bases. CDR3 reads: CASSREPGGLGEQFF. The nucleotides are TGTGCCAGTAGTAGGGAGCCAGGCGGGTTGGGCGAGCAGTTCTTC.